These 21 T cell receptor beta chains were all obtained from the same sample, sequenced in a study of shared clonotypes between healthy human individuals. The table came from immunoSEQ multiplex PCR; TCRdb's copy has only in-frame clones and leaves some out. The table lists 950,000 to 1,300,000 clones, approximately 70% of them singletons, with about 1.5% in the top ten. The specimen sequenced was memory CD4+ T cells sorted from blood. Subset denoted: CD45RA-negative fraction. Receptors originate from a man aged 18 to 29 in good health.

V and J are TRBV18 and TRBJ1-1, with 8 positions matching TRBD1. This CDR3 region has 14 residues. Looked up from germline, CDR1 is KGHSH and CDR2 is LQKENI. J gave up 3 bases and V 3 bases, and 3 bases lay outside the gene matches. The CDR3 loop reads CASSPQTGDTEAFF. The CDR3 DNA reads as TGTGCCAGCTCACCTCAGACAGGGGACACTGAAGCTTTCTTT. The complete variable domain, with remaining parts taken from reference TRBV18 and TRBJ1-1, reads NAGVMQNPRHLVRRRGQEARLRCSPMKGHSHVYWYRQLPEEGLKFMVYLQKENIIDESGMPKERFSAEFPKEGPSILRIQQVVRGDSAAYFCASSPQTGDTEAFFGQGTRLTVV.

The CDR3 protein is CASSLGQGSGQYF. As DNA, the CDR3 is TGCGCCAGCAGCTTAGGACAGGGCTCGGGGCAGTACTTC. The genes are TRBV5-1 and TRBJ2-7; the match to TRBD1 covers 8 bases. The CDR3 is 13 residues long. The V segment lost 2 bases and the J segment 9 bases; nucleotides outside the gene matches: 7. Germline V CDR1 and CDR2: SGHRS, YFSETQ. Using reference TRBV5-1 and TRBJ2-7 for the parts outside the CDR3, the full variable domain is KAGVTQTPRYLIKTRGQQVTLSCSPISGHRSVSWYQQTPGQGLQFLFEYFSETQRNKGNFPGRFSGRQFSNSRSEMNVSTLELGDSALYLCASSLGQGSGQYFGPGTRLTVT.

DNA for the CDR3: TGTGCCAGCAGTTCGACCCCCCTTGGTGGCTACACCTTC. Encoded protein: CASSSTPLGGYTF. The rearrangement joins TRBV28 to TRBJ1-2; D remains unclear. The germline V and J ends were trimmed by 4 bases and 7 bases, with 13 bases remaining between them. CDR1 and CDR2 (germline): MDHEN, SYDVKM. The CDR3 runs to 13 residues.

The gene calls are TRBV11-2 and TRBJ1-5; 7 bases fit TRBD1. The CDR3 covers 14 residues. The germline V gene has CDR1 SGHAT and CDR2 FQNNGV. J was trimmed by 5 bases and V by 3 bases; bases with no gene match: 4. The CDR3 loop reads CASSLTGRDQPQHF. The DNA for the CDR3 is TGTGCCAGCAGCTTGACAGGGAGGGATCAGCCCCAGCATTTT.

This clone was detected once. The rearrangement joins TRBV2 to TRBJ1-2; D is undetermined. Germline values: CDR1 SNHLY, CDR2 FYNNEI. CDR3 length: 14 amino acids. With 2 bases removed from V and 2 bases from J, the gap between germline ends came to 9 bases. The CDR3 region is CASSERPLNYGYTF. The CDR3 DNA reads TGTGCCAGCAGTGAACGACCCTTGAACTATGGCTACACCTTC.

The chain has TRBV2 and TRBJ2-5; 7 bases line up with TRBD2. The CDR3 spans 13 residues. Germline loops: CDR1 SNHLY, CDR2 FYNNEI. V was clipped by 8 bases and J by 1 base; unmatched bases: 4. The CDR3 DNA is TGTGCCAGCGCGGGAGAGCTCCAAGAGACCCAGTACTTC. The encoded protein is CASAGELQETQYF.

This rearrangement joins TRBV5-8 to TRBJ2-3; TRBD1 matches 10 bases. This CDR3 spans 16 amino acids. V lost 2 bases and J lost 2; bases outside the gene matches: 5. From germline, CDR1 is SGHTS and CDR2 YDEGEE. CDR3 nucleotide sequence: TGTGCCAGCAGCTTCAGGGGACAGGGGAACACAGATACGCAGTATTTT. It specifies CASSFRGQGNTDTQYF.

The chain links TRBV7-9 to TRBJ2-2, with 10 bases that match TRBD1. V lost 0 bases, J lost 1 base, and 5 bases stayed unmatched. The CDR3 runs 18 residues. Germline loops: CDR1 SEHNR, CDR2 FQNEAQ (reference sequence). CDR3 loop: CASSLATGGSGNTGELFF. The CDR3 DNA follows: TGTGCCAGCAGCTTAGCGACAGGGGGCAGTGGGAACACCGGGGAGCTGTTTTTT.

This clone has more than one count but fewer than ten. V usage is TRBV11-2 and J usage is TRBJ2-3, with D unresolved. Germline V gives CDR1 SGHAT, CDR2 FQNNGV. Trimming took off 1 base at V and 5 bases at J, with 7 bases between the two ends. The CDR3 is made up of 13 amino acids. This chain's CDR3 is CASSLVSLDTQYF. The CDR3, as DNA: TGTGCCAGCAGCTTAGTTAGCCTAGATACGCAGTATTTT.

The chain is built from TRBV10-2 and TRBJ2-1, with 7 bases identical to TRBD2. The germline gives CDR1 WSHSY, CDR2 SAAADI. This CDR3 has 16 residues. The trim removed 7 bases at V and 8 bases at J, leaving 17 bases unmatched. CDR3 sequence (DNA): TGCGCCAGCACCAACCTATGGAGCGGGGTCGCAGATGAGCAGTTCTTC. Protein sequence: CASTNLWSGVADEQFF.

V usage is TRBV10-1 and J usage is TRBJ2-7, with TRBD2 matching over 7 bases. Germline V gene data show CDR1 as WNHNN and CDR2 as SYGVQD (reference sequence). Losses at the gene ends were 8 bases for V and 2 bases for J; bases not matched to a gene: 15. This CDR3 has 16 residues. CDR3 DNA: TGCGCCAGCTTGAGCGTTACAGTGACTAGCACCTACGAGCAGTACTTC. Amino acids: CASLSVTVTSTYEQYF.

V gene TRBV7-9 combines with J gene TRBJ2-3; TRBD2 agrees at 12 bases. The length of the CDR3 is 16 residues. From germline, CDR1 is SEHNR and CDR2 FQNEAQ (reference sequence). V was pared by 5 bases and J by 0 bases, with 3 bases of the junction left unmatched. This CDR3 reads CASSRGTSGSTDTQYF. CDR3 nucleotides: TGTGCCAGCAGCCGCGGGACTAGCGGGAGCACAGATACGCAGTATTTT.

The V gene is TRBV28, the J gene TRBJ1-4; 7 bases match TRBD1. This CDR3 is 14 amino acids long. Trimming cost V 6 bases and J 7 bases; bases outside gene matches: 8. Per the germline V gene, CDR1 is MDHEN and CDR2 is SYDVKM. The CDR3 loop is CASSPGGQPEKLFF. DNA of the CDR3: TGTGCCAGCAGCCCCGGGGGACAGCCTGAAAAACTGTTTTTT.

This clone appeared a few times. V is TRBV6-1 and J is TRBJ1-6; unclear D gene. Germline V gene sequence: CDR1 MNHNS, CDR2 SASEGT. This CDR3 comprises 13 residues. Trimming took off 10 bases at V and 8 bases at J, with 15 bases between the two ends. The CDR3 here is CATAALRDSPLHF. The CDR3 DNA is TGTGCCACCGCCGCCCTCCGGGATTCACCCCTCCACTTT.

The chain is built from TRBV7-9 and TRBJ1-1; 8 nucleotides agree with TRBD1. The CDR3 has 16 residues. Per germline, CDR1 SEHNR and CDR2 FQNEAQ (reference sequence). V lost 2 bases, J lost 6 bases, and 11 bases stayed unmatched. CDR3 residues: CASSLSLFQGAAEAFF. The CDR3 DNA reads TGTGCCAGCAGCTTATCGCTGTTCCAGGGGGCGGCTGAAGCTTTCTTT.

In this sample, this clone turned up a few times. Its ends do not fully match the called genes, so a read error is possible. The J gene is TRBJ2-3, the V gene TRBV29-1, with 7 bases matching TRBD1. The germline CDR1 and CDR2 sequences are SQVTM and ANQGSEA. The CDR3 consists of 17 residues. CDR3: CSVEGGAGKGSTDTQYF. The CDR3, as DNA: TGCAGCGTGGAAGGGGGCGCGGGTAAAGGGAGCACAGATACGCAGTATTTT.

A single count supports this clone. The gene calls are TRBV5-4 and TRBJ1-3; 8 positions match TRBD1. Germline V gene data show CDR1 as SGHNT and CDR2 as YYREEE (reference sequence). This CDR3 has 15 residues. V lost 4 bases and J lost 2; bases outside the gene matches: 5. CDR3 DNA: TGTGCCAGCAGCCTCGACAGGGGCGCTGGAAACACCATATATTTT. The encoded protein is CASSLDRGAGNTIYF.

This chain joins TRBV5-6 and TRBJ1-2; 9 bases fit TRBD1. The CDR3 is made up of 16 amino acids. Germline V gives CDR1 SGHDT, CDR2 YYEEEE. With 0 bases clipped from V and 4 bases from J, the junction kept 7 bases outside the gene matches. CDR3 region: CASSLEGTGSGYGYTF. CDR3 bases: TGTGCCAGCAGCTTGGAGGGGACAGGGAGCGGCTATGGCTACACCTTC.

This clone was seen only a few times. The V and J genes are TRBV18 and TRBJ2-1, with TRBD2 matching over 7 bases. The germline CDR1 and CDR2 sequences are KGHSH and LQKENI. J gave up 10 bases and V 5 bases, and 14 bases lay outside the gene matches. The CDR3 sequence is 15 residues long. The CDR3 spells CASSLVGGKASEQFF. The CDR3 region has the DNA TGTGCCAGCTCATTAGTCGGGGGGAAAGCAAGCGAGCAGTTCTTC.

The chain has TRBV29-1 and TRBJ1-4; tentative D call: TRBD1 (5 bases). This CDR3 has 15 residues. Trimming shortened V by 0 bases and J by 8 bases, and 16 bases separated the two germline ends. The germline gives CDR1 SQVTM, CDR2 ANQGSEA. The CDR3 spells CSVEDLGTLGEKLFF. CDR3 DNA: TGCAGCGTTGAAGATCTGGGGACCCTCGGGGAAAAACTGTTTTTT.

The genes are TRBV6-1 and TRBJ1-3, with 7 bases that match TRBD1. The CDR3 extends over 17 amino acids. Looked up from germline, CDR1 is MNHNS and CDR2 is SASEGT. The J segment lost 0 bases and the V segment lost 4 bases, leaving 9 bases of the junction unmatched. The chain's CDR3 is CASSVQQGSSSGNTIYF. The CDR3 DNA follows: TGTGCCAGCAGTGTACAACAGGGGTCGAGCTCTGGAAACACCATATATTTT.